Each of the 9 T cell receptor beta chains below was sequenced from the same sample in a study of T cells in Graves' hyperthyroidism and ophthalmopathy. The source material, RNA transcripts, was used to amplify TCR beta CDR3 regions. When the TCR CDR3 underwent first-round RT-PCR, the HTBI primer set was used. TCRdb re-called the multiplex PCR reads through MiXCR, storing one row per CDR3 protein. Among approximately 210,000 distinct CDR3 sequences listed, roughly a sixth were seen once. The specimen was blood. The receptor source for this set is a man in his fifties or sixties with Graves' hyperthyroidism.

The gene calls are TRBV19 and TRBJ2-4, with D perhaps matching TRBD1 (6 bases). The CDR3 loop spans 13 amino acids. Per the germline V gene, CDR1 is LNHDA and CDR2 is SQIVND (reference sequence). Trimming stripped 4 bases from V and 6 bases from J, with 10 bases between. CDR3 region: CASSTGQRNIQYF. The CDR3 DNA sequence: TGTGCCAGTAGTACCGGACAGAGAAACATTCAGTACTTC.

This clonotype was found a few times. The junction departs from the called germline gene at one end, perhaps through a read error. This sequence joins TRBV20-1 and TRBJ2-1; unclear D gene. Germline CDR1 DFQATT, CDR2 SNEGSKA (reference sequence). This CDR3 has 13 residues. The CDR3 DNA reads as TGCAGTGCGAGAGAGAGCTCCTACAATGAGCAGTTCTTC. It codes for CSARESSYNEQFF.

This clonotype was counted between two and nine times. This rearrangement joins TRBV20-1 to TRBJ2-2, with TRBD2 as a possible D gene (7 bases). Trimming stripped 6 bases from V and 3 bases from J, with 14 bases between. The CDR3 runs 14 residues. In germline, CDR1 is DFQATT, CDR2 SNEGSKA (reference sequence). CDR3 DNA: TGCAGTGCGAAGGGGGAGGGAGACACCGGGGAGCTGTTTTTT. Residues: CSAKGEGDTGELFF.

Ten or more counts support this clonotype. V and J are TRBV2 and TRBJ1-4, with D maybe TRBD1 (6 bases). Germline loops: CDR1 SNHLY, CDR2 FYNNEI. V lost 2 bases, J lost 6 bases, and 22 bases lay in between. The CDR3 runs 18 residues. CDR3: CASSEPPSHRVLDEKLFF. The CDR3 region has the DNA TGTGCCAGCAGTGAACCCCCTTCCCACAGGGTCCTGGATGAAAAACTGTTTTTT.

The chain carries TRBV2 and TRBJ1-5; possibly TRBD1 for D (5 bases). Per germline, CDR1 SNHLY and CDR2 FYNNEI. V was shortened by 2 bases and J by 0 bases, with 5 bases between the two germline ends. The CDR3 is made up of 14 amino acids. Written as DNA, the CDR3 is TGTGCCAGCAGTGAACAGGGTAGCAATCAGCCCCAGCATTTT. It translates to CASSEQGSNQPQHF.

Many counts were recorded for this clonotype. The V call is TRBV4-1, the J call TRBJ2-5; possibly TRBD2 for D (7 bases). The CDR3 covers 15 residues. Germline assignment: CDR1 MGHRA and CDR2 YSYEKL. Trimming shortened V by 1 base and J by 7 bases, and 16 bases separated the two germline ends. CDR3 DNA: TGCGCCAGCAGCCAAGGATTGGGGAGGGGGACGACCCAGTACTTC. Translated: CASSQGLGRGTTQYF.

In this sample, this clonotype turned up many times. V is TRBV2 and J is TRBJ2-3; 12 bases line up with TRBD2. J was trimmed by 6 bases and V by 5 bases; bases with no gene match: 3. The CDR3 has 14 residues. In germline, CDR1 is SNHLY, CDR2 FYNNEI. CDR3 amino acids: CASSRTSGTDTQYF. The CDR3 DNA follows: TGTGCCAGCAGTCGGACTAGCGGGACCGATACGCAGTATTTT. The complete variable domain, with remaining parts taken from reference TRBV2 and TRBJ2-3, reads EPEVTQTPSHQVTQMGQEVILRCVPISNHLYFYWYRQILGQKVEFLVSFYNNEISEKSEIFDDQFSVERPDGSNFTLKIRSTKLEDSAMYFCASSRTSGTDTQYFGPGTRLTVL.

About this clonotype itself: Mismatch with germline at one junction end may stem from a read error. The chain employs TRBV7-8 and TRBJ2-5; 9 positions agree with TRBD1. This CDR3 has 17 amino acids. CDR1 SGHVS and CDR2 FQNEAQ come from the germline V gene. This CDR3 is CASSQELGTGTLEAQYF. The CDR3, as DNA: TGCGCCAGCAGCCAAGAATTGGGGACAGGGACTTTAGAGGCCCAGTACTTC.

CDR3 nucleotide sequence: TGTGCCAGCCAAAAAGTTCTAGGAGCGAACACCGGGGAGCTGTTTTTT. Translated, it gives CASQKVLGANTGELFF. The chain is built from TRBV6-1 and TRBJ2-2; D not certain. V was clipped by 8 bases and J by 0 bases, with 16 bases between them. Looked up from germline, CDR1 is MNHNS and CDR2 is SASEGT. The CDR3 is 16 residues long.